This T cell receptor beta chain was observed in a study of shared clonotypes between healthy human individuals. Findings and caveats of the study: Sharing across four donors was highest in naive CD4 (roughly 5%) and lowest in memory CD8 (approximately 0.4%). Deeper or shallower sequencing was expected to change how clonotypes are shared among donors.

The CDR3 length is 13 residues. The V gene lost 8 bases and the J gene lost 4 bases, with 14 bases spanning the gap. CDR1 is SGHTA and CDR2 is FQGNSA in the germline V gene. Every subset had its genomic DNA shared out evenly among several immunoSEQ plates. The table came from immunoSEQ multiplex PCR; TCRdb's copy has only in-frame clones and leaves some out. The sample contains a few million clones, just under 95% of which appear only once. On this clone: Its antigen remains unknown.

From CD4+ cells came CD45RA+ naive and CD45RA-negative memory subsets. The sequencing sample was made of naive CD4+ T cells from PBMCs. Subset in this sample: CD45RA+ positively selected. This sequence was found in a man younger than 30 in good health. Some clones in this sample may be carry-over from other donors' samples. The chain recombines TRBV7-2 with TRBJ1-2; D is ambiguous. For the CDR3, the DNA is TGTGCCAGCGCCCCCAGGCAGTCCTATGGCTACACCTTC. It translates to CASAPRQSYGYTF.